These T cell receptor beta chains were read from a single sample in a study of identical twins. One entry per CDR3 protein, called by TCRdb with MiXCR from the 5' RACE reads. The sample comprises roughly 1.6 million distinct CDR3 sequences, 32% of which are singletons, and more than 0.25% rests with the top ten. Sequencing was carried out using cord blood. The receptor source for this set is a newborn girl in good health. CDR3s include the opening cysteine and the closing phenylalanine or tryptophan. Fields, in order: J gene, D gene, V gene, clone size, CDR3 protein, CDR3 DNA. A D gene is named only where the DNA matches it firmly. Size tells how often a clone was seen (once, few, many) or the class of an expanded clone, and some rows leave it out.

>TRBJ1-1|.|TRBV11-2|.
CASSLVRTDSSEAFF
TGTGCCAGCAGCTTAGTACGGACGGACTCTTCTGAAGCTTTCTTT
>TRBJ2-1|TRBD2|TRBV3-1|.
CASSRGIAGGREYNEQFF
TGTGCCAGCAGCCGCGGAATAGCGGGGGGTCGAGAATACAATGAGCAGTTCTTC
>TRBJ2-1|.|TRBV27|.
CASSSSPTSRRARAYNEQFF
TGTGCCAGCAGTTCCTCTCCAACTAGCAGGAGGGCCCGGGCCTACAATGAGCAGTTCTTC
>TRBJ1-1|TRBD1|TRBV10-3|.
CAISGGQGANTEAFF
TGTGCCATCAGTGGCGGACAGGGGGCGAACACTGAAGCTTTCTTT
>TRBJ2-5|.|TRBV28|few
CASSFRGAQVSQYF
TGTGCCAGCAGTTTCCGGGGGGCGCAAGTTTCCCAGTACTTC
>TRBJ2-1|.|TRBV28|few
CASSLTFGSSGRSSYNEQFF
TGTGCCAGCAGTTTAACTTTTGGCAGCTCGGGGAGAAGCTCCTACAATGAGCAGTTCTTC
>TRBJ1-5|.|TRBV20-1|few
CSALLDSPGAPQHF
TGCAGTGCCCTTCTTGACAGTCCGGGAGCGCCCCAGCATTTT
>TRBJ2-1|TRBD2|TRBV20-1|.
CSAFSGRVLVEQFF
TGCAGTGCTTTTAGCGGGAGGGTGTTGGTGGAGCAGTTCTTC
>TRBJ1-2|.|TRBV20-1|few
CSARDQRTADGYTF
TGCAGTGCTAGAGATCAGAGGACAGCGGATGGCTACACCTTC
>TRBJ1-6|TRBD1|TRBV7-8|.
CASGLGGQTTNSPLHF
TGTGCCAGCGGCTTAGGGGGACAGACGACTAATTCACCCCTCCACTTT
>TRBJ2-5|.|TRBV20-1|.
CSASKVQETQYF
TGCAGTGCCTCGAAAGTCCAAGAGACCCAGTACTTC
>TRBJ1-4|.|TRBV5-1|few
CASSFAGHTRTTTNEKLFF
TGCGCCAGCAGCTTCGCTGGCCACACACGGACAACAACTAATGAAAAACTGTTTTTT
>TRBJ1-4|.|TRBV20-1|.
CSASYTGTNEKLFF
TGCAGTGCTAGTTATACGGGGACTAATGAAAAACTGTTTTTT
>TRBJ2-7|TRBD2|TRBV15|.
CATRAGTYEQYF
TGTGCCACGAGAGCGGGAACCTACGAGCAGTACTTC
>TRBJ2-3|TRBD2|TRBV4-2|.
CASSPLQGTSGTDTQYF
TGTGCCAGCAGCCCCCTCCAAGGGACTAGCGGGACAGATACGCAGTATTTT
>TRBJ2-1|TRBD2|TRBV20-1|.
CSARDLGSGRNNEQFF
TGCAGTGCTAGAGATCTGGGTAGCGGGAGGAACAATGAGCAGTTCTTC
>TRBJ1-6|TRBD1|TRBV3-1|.
CASSQDRDRYYSPLHF
TGTGCCAGCAGCCAAGATCGGGACAGATATTATTCACCCCTCCACTTT
>TRBJ2-7|.|TRBV5-6|few
CASSFSPLEQYF
TGTGCCAGCAGCTTTAGCCCCCTGGAGCAGTACTTC
>TRBJ2-1|.|TRBV3-1|.
CASSPRTGTYYNEQFF
TGTGCCAGCAGCCCCAGAACCGGGACGTACTACAATGAGCAGTTCTTC
>TRBJ2-7|.|TRBV20-1|once
CSARGVFPYEQYF
TGCAGTGCTAGAGGGGTCTTCCCCTACGAGCAGTACTTC
>TRBJ2-3|.|TRBV20-1|.
CSARVDTTDTQYF
TGCAGTGCTAGAGTTGACACCACAGATACGCAGTATTTT
>TRBJ2-1|.|TRBV20-1|few
CSARAPLRDEYNEQFF
TGCAGTGCTAGAGCTCCACTACGGGACGAGTACAATGAGCAGTTCTTC
>TRBJ1-2|TRBD1|TRBV5-4|.
CASSRDREELIGYTF
TGTGCCAGCAGCCGGGACAGGGAGGAACTTATTGGCTACACCTTC
>TRBJ2-5|.|TRBV7-2|many
CASSLDLMTPQETQYF
TGTGCCAGCAGCTTAGACCTGATGACACCTCAAGAGACCCAGTACTTC
>TRBJ2-2|TRBD2|TRBV20-1|.
CSARDSGRAGELFF
TGCAGTGCTAGAGATAGCGGGAGGGCCGGGGAGCTGTTTTTT
>TRBJ2-1|.|TRBV20-1|many
CSARLNEQFF
TGCAGTGCTAGACTCAATGAGCAGTTCTTC
>TRBJ2-1|.|TRBV3-1|.
CASSQALFYNEQFF
TGTGCCAGCAGCCAAGCCCTATTCTACAATGAGCAGTTCTTC
>TRBJ1-1|.|TRBV29-1|.
CSVEHRVDTEAFF
TGCAGCGTTGAACACAGGGTAGACACTGAAGCTTTCTTT
>TRBJ2-7|TRBD2|TRBV20-1|.
CSGGTSGGLKYEQYF
TGCAGTGGCGGGACTAGCGGGGGCCTTAAGTACGAGCAGTACTTC